Below, 16 T cell receptor beta chains from the same sample are listed, as sequenced in a study of cytotoxic CD8 clonotypes in ibrutinib-treated CLL. Profiling relied on immunoSEQ multiplex PCR, and the TCRdb table lists in-frame clones only, not all of them. Counted here are 97,000 or so clones, more than 75% occurring once; the ten biggest clones make up around 30%. The material sequenced was PBMCs, taken after 12 months of ibrutinib treatment. These receptors came from a human donor with chronic lymphocytic leukemia.

The chain employs TRBV9 and TRBJ2-7; 7 nucleotides line up with TRBD1. The germline V gene encodes CDR1 SGDLS and CDR2 YYNGEE. CDR3 length equals 13 residues. V was pared by 2 bases and J by 5 bases, with 4 bases of the junction left unmatched. Here the CDR3 reads CASSVLGGHEQYF. The CDR3 nucleotides read TGTGCCAGCAGCGTTCTAGGGGGCCACGAGCAGTACTTC.

The chain joins TRBV19 to TRBJ1-5; D call uncertain. V dropped 0 bases and J dropped 0 bases, with 6 bases sitting between them. The germline gives CDR1 LNHDA, CDR2 SQIVND (reference sequence). CDR3 length: 15 amino acids. CDR3 in DNA: TGTGCCAGTAGTATAGAAGGCGGTAGCAATCAGCCCCAGCATTTT. This encodes CASSIEGGSNQPQHF.

The chain uses TRBV7-3 and TRBJ2-3; D is possibly TRBD2 (6 bases). The CDR3 covers 15 residues. V gave up 5 bases and J gave up 3 bases, with 15 bases separating them. Germline loops: CDR1 SGHTA, CDR2 FQGTGA. The CDR3 sequence: CASSPVGGVTDTQYF. DNA of the CDR3: TGTGCCAGCAGCCCGGTCGGGGGAGTAACAGATACGCAGTATTTT.

V is TRBV21-1 and J is TRBJ2-7; the D call in the table, TRBD1, was not verified against the DNA. TRBV21-1 is an annotated pseudogene. This CDR3 has 12 amino acids. CDR3 protein: CASSAVTYEQYF. In nucleotides, the CDR3 is TGTGCCAGCAGCGCAGTAACCTACGAGCAGTACTTC.

This sequence joins TRBV7-2 and TRBJ1-6; D not certain. Germline assignment: CDR1 SGHTA and CDR2 FQGNSA. V lost 3 bases, J lost 8 bases, and 8 bases lay in between. This CDR3 contains 13 residues. CDR3 residues: CASSFRVYSPLHF. The CDR3 nucleotides read TGTGCCAGCAGCTTTCGGGTGTATTCACCCCTCCACTTT.

V is TRBV10-3 and J is TRBJ1-1; 8 bases map to TRBD1. Germline trimming cut 4 bases from V and 4 bases from J; bases unmatched to any gene: 5. The CDR3 is 14 amino acids. The germline gives CDR1 ENHRY, CDR2 SYGVKD. The CDR3 DNA reads TGTGCCATCAGTGGCAGCAGGGGGCTCACTGAAGCTTTCTTT. Translated: CAISGSRGLTEAFF.

The chain combines TRBV6-5 with TRBJ2-2; D possibly corresponds to TRBD1 (5 bases). This CDR3 contains 12 residues. V was clipped by 7 bases and J by 7 bases, with 10 bases between them. From germline, CDR1 is MNHEY and CDR2 SVGAGI. This CDR3 is CASNKQDGELFF. Here the CDR3 DNA reads TGTGCCAGCAATAAACAGGACGGGGAGCTGTTTTTT.

The V and J genes are TRBV23-1 and TRBJ1-3; 9 bases match TRBD1. TRBV23-1 is given ORF status, its function remaining uncertain. The ends lost 2 bases at V and 2 bases at J; junction bases unmatched: 10. This CDR3 is 18 amino acids long. The CDR3 reads CASSQDRGKEGTGNTIYF. The CDR3 DNA reads as TGCGCCAGCAGTCAAGACAGGGGGAAAGAGGGAACTGGAAACACCATATATTTT.

The chain has TRBV28 and TRBJ1-3; unclear D gene. The ends were cut back, 5 bases at V and 0 bases at J, with 8 bases in the middle. Germline V gene lookup returns CDR1 MDHEN and CDR2 SYDVKM. The CDR3 is 14 amino acids. This CDR3 reads CASSPGFSGNTIYF. CDR3 in DNA: TGTGCCAGCAGTCCGGGGTTCTCTGGAAACACCATATATTTT. Supplemented by reference TRBV28 and TRBJ1-3, the full variable domain reads DVKVTQSSRYLVKRTGEKVFLECVQDMDHENMFWYRQDPGLGLRLIYFSYDVKMKEKGDIPEGYSVSREKKERFSLILESASTNQTSMYLCASSPGFSGNTIYFGEGSWLTVV.

The chain couples TRBV9 to TRBJ1-2; 10 bases map to TRBD1. This CDR3 comprises 14 residues. V was pared by 0 bases and J by 8 bases, with 4 bases of the junction left unmatched. Germline V gene lookup returns CDR1 SGDLS and CDR2 YYNGEE. CDR3: CASSVGGQGNGYTF. CDR3 DNA sequence: TGTGCCAGCAGCGTAGGGGGACAGGGGAACGGCTACACCTTC.

This clone was seen once. The chain links TRBV29-1 to TRBJ2-7; D is possibly TRBD1 (6 bases). From germline, CDR1 is SQVTM and CDR2 ANQGSEA. The CDR3 loop spans 13 amino acids. V was trimmed by 6 bases and J by 0 bases, leaving 12 bases between them. The CDR3 protein is CSVFGQFSYEQYF. The DNA of the CDR3 is TGCAGCGTCTTCGGACAGTTCTCCTACGAGCAGTACTTC.

This chain links TRBV9 with TRBJ1-1; 8 bases are a match to TRBD1. V trimming: 0 bases; J trimming: 1 base; junction bases outside the gene matches: 5. The CDR3 consists of 16 residues. Germline V lookup: CDR1 SGDLS, CDR2 YYNGEE. The CDR3 nucleotides read TGTGCCAGCAGCGTAGGTCAGGGGGCCCGGAACACTGAAGCTTTCTTT. Translated: CASSVGQGARNTEAFF.

The chain recombines TRBV25-1 with TRBJ1-5; 9 bases are shared with TRBD1. The CDR3 has 15 amino acids. The ends lost 6 bases at V and 1 base at J; junction bases unmatched: 4. Per germline, CDR1 MGHDK and CDR2 SYGVNS. The CDR3 loop reads CASRRQGESNQPQHF. CDR3 bases: TGTGCCAGCAGGAGACAGGGGGAGAGCAATCAGCCCCAGCATTTT.

CDR3 loop: CASSSTLDPSGNTIYF. CDR3 nucleotides: TGTGCCAGCAGCTCGACGTTGGATCCCTCTGGAAACACCATATATTTT. The genes are TRBV7-2 and TRBJ1-3; unclear D gene. The CDR3 has 16 residues. Between the trimmed V and J ends, which lost 4 bases and 0 bases, there was a span of 13 bases. Germline V gives CDR1 SGHTA, CDR2 FQGNSA.

The V call is TRBV9, the J call TRBJ2-7; D possibly uses TRBD1 or TRBD2 (5 bases each). Germline V CDR1 and CDR2: SGDLS, YYNGEE. Between the trimmed V and J ends, which lost 3 bases and 0 bases, there was a span of 10 bases. CDR3 length: 14 amino acids. CDR3 protein: CASSGAGSSYEQYF. For the CDR3, the DNA is TGTGCCAGCAGCGGGGCAGGGAGCTCCTACGAGCAGTACTTC.

V gene TRBV21-1 combines with J gene TRBJ2-5; TRBD1 was called by the table and not checked on the DNA. TRBV21-1 is recorded as a pseudogene. This CDR3 has 17 residues. CDR3 region: CASSKSPGQRVGETQYF. The CDR3 region has the DNA TGTGCCAGCAGCAAATCACCGGGACAGAGGGTCGGGGAGACCCAGTACTTC.